Shown below are 15 T cell receptor beta chains from a single sample sequenced in a study of CD8 T cells in Susac syndrome. The authors reverse transcribed roughly 0.5 to 1 ug RNA with random hexamers. TCRdb ran MiXCR on the immunoSEQ multiplex PCR reads and lists one entry per CDR3 protein. The sample has fewer than 350,000 distinct CDR3 sequences, about 90% seen once. The sequencing input was CD4+ T cells from PBMCs. The receptors here all came from a human donor with multiple sclerosis.

The chain employs TRBV6-6 and TRBJ1-1; the D is unclear. The CDR3 is made up of 15 amino acids. Germline CDR1 and CDR2: MNHNY and SVGAGI (reference sequence). V gave up 6 bases and J gave up 2 bases, with 16 bases separating them. CDR3 in amino acids: CASRDPGIANTEAFF. The CDR3 DNA reads TGTGCCAGCAGGGACCCCGGGATTGCAAACACTGAAGCTTTCTTT.

The chain is built from TRBV28 and TRBJ2-1; D remains ambiguous. The CDR3 runs to 16 residues. CDR1 MDHEN and CDR2 SYDVKM come from the germline V gene. Trimming took 7 bases from V and 0 from J, leaving 16 bases between them. As DNA, the CDR3 is TGTGCCAGCACCCGAAGGTTGTGGAGCTCCTACAATGAGCAGTTCTTC. It yields the protein CASTRRLWSSYNEQFF.

The rearrangement uses TRBV23-1 and TRBJ2-5, with 8 bases aligning to TRBD1. TRBV23-1 is an open reading frame, and its role is uncertain. J lost 5 bases, V lost 7 bases, and 6 bases had no gene match. The CDR3 covers 13 residues. DNA for the CDR3: TGCGCCAGCAATACGGACAGGGAGGAGACCCAGTACTTC. It translates to CASNTDREETQYF.

On this clonotype itself: An end of the junction differs from the germline gene, which may be a read error. The chain recombines TRBV6-6 with TRBJ1-2; no clear D gene. The CDR3 has 12 amino acids. Germline V gene lookup returns CDR1 MNHNY and CDR2 SVGAGI (reference sequence). The CDR3 DNA is TGTGCCAGCAGTAAAGACAACTTTGGCTACACCTTC. Translating it yields CASSKDNFGYTF.

This sequence joins TRBV20-1 and TRBJ2-1; the D is unclear. Trimming took 4 bases from V and 3 from J, leaving 13 bases between them. The CDR3 length is 14 residues. Germline-derived CDR1 and CDR2 are DFQATT and SNEGSKA (reference sequence). CDR3 in amino acids: CSAKRSPSYNEQFF. The DNA of the CDR3 is TGCAGTGCTAAACGCTCCCCGAGCTACAATGAGCAGTTCTTC.

This chain links TRBV11-2 with TRBJ2-2; TRBD1 might be the D (5 bases). The germline CDR1 and CDR2 sequences are SGHAT and FQNNGV. The CDR3 covers 16 residues. V shed 4 bases and J shed 1 base, with 13 bases lying between them. The chain's CDR3 is CASSSQAGQNTGELFF. DNA for the CDR3: TGTGCCAGCAGCTCACAGGCCGGACAGAACACCGGGGAGCTGTTTTTT.

The V gene is TRBV25-1, the J gene TRBJ2-1; the D is unclear. This CDR3 has 13 residues. V lost 7 bases and J 5 bases, leaving 12 bases between the germline ends. Germline CDR1 and CDR2: MGHDK and SYGVNS. In DNA, the CDR3 is TGTGCCAGCACCCCTTGGGATCACAATGAGCAGTTCTTC. Its translation: CASTPWDHNEQFF.

The rearrangement joins TRBV19 to TRBJ2-3; 7 positions agree with TRBD2. With 6 bases clipped from V and 5 bases from J, the junction kept 11 bases outside the gene matches. The germline gives CDR1 LNHDA, CDR2 SQIVND (reference sequence). This CDR3 has 15 residues. CDR3: CASSPRREQGDTQYF. CDR3 coding DNA: TGTGCCAGTAGCCCCCGGCGGGAGCAGGGAGATACGCAGTATTTT.

In this sample, this clonotype turned up once. This chain links TRBV3-1 with TRBJ2-7; 10 bases map to TRBD2. From germline, CDR1 is LGHDT and CDR2 YNNKEL (reference sequence). The CDR3 runs to 15 residues. Losses at the gene ends were 3 bases for V and 4 bases for J; bases not matched to a gene: 6. DNA of the CDR3: TGTGCCAGCAGCCAGGCACTAGCGGGACGGTACGAGCAGTACTTC. Translated, it gives CASSQALAGRYEQYF.

The CDR3 sequence: CAVGEGGTTDTQYF. The DNA for the CDR3 is TGTGCCGTTGGGGAGGGAGGAACCACAGATACGCAGTATTTT. The V gene is TRBV19, the J gene TRBJ2-3, with 7 nucleotides matching TRBD2. CDR3 size: 14 residues. The V gene end was trimmed by 11 bases and the J gene end by 2 bases; junction bases not matched to a gene: 10. Per germline, CDR1 LNHDA and CDR2 SQIVND (reference sequence). Looking up the rest from reference TRBV19 and TRBJ2-3 gives the full variable domain: DGGITQSPKYLFRKEGQNVTLSCEQNLNHDAMYWYRQDPGQGLRLIYYSQIVNDFQKGDIAEGYSVSREKKESFPLTVTSAQKNPTAFYLCAVGEGGTTDTQYFGPGTRLTVL.

This rearrangement joins TRBV5-1 to TRBJ1-5; 7 bases fit TRBD1. This CDR3 contains 16 residues. Germline values: CDR1 SGHRS, CDR2 YFSETQ. V dropped 2 bases and J dropped 6; count of bases not matched to a gene: 11. This chain's CDR3 is CASSLGVTGHGQPQHF. The CDR3 bases are TGCGCCAGCAGCTTAGGGGTGACAGGGCATGGTCAGCCCCAGCATTTT.

The V and J genes are TRBV12-3 or TRBV12-4 and TRBJ2-1, with a weak D call TRBD2 (5 bases). V lost 3 bases, J lost 9 bases, and 12 bases lay in between. This CDR3 contains 13 residues. CDR3 residues: CASSFRLASEQFF. CDR3 nucleotide sequence: TGTGCCAGCAGTTTCCGTCTAGCATCTGAGCAGTTCTTC.

This clonotype was seen more than once but under ten times. The chain recombines TRBV5-1 with TRBJ2-7; TRBD2 is a possible D gene (5 bases). The CDR3 consists of 15 residues. Germline lookup yields CDR1 SGHRS and CDR2 YFSETQ. The ends were cut back, 1 base at V and 0 bases at J, with 11 bases in the middle. The CDR3 DNA reads TGCGCCAGCAGCTTGTGGCCGGGGAGCTCCTACGAGCAGTACTTC. It codes for CASSLWPGSSYEQYF.

The genes are TRBV6-1 and TRBJ2-5, with D uncertain. Trimming took 1 base from V and 0 from J, leaving 9 bases between them. Germline V gene data show CDR1 as MNHNS and CDR2 as SASEGT. The CDR3 is made up of 15 amino acids. For the CDR3, the DNA is TGTGCCAGCAGTGAAGGGTTAGGCCACCAAGAGACCCAGTACTTC. It yields the protein CASSEGLGHQETQYF.

The chain couples TRBV30 to TRBJ1-1, with D possibly matching TRBD1 (6 bases). The ends were cut back, 7 bases at V and 1 base at J, with 19 bases in the middle. Germline CDR1 is GTSNPN and CDR2 is SVGIG (reference sequence). The CDR3 covers 15 residues. CDR3 coding DNA: TGTGCCTCCTCGGGGGGGGCCGACTCGAACACTGAAGCTTTCTTT. It yields the protein CASSGGADSNTEAFF.